Below, one T cell receptor (beta chain) is given with its context. The sample originates from a study of blood T cell repertoires in COVID-19. Study-level information: Collection of acute and convalescent COVID-19 samples took place in the United States, Italy and Spain. Sources were T cells, B-cell-depleted T cells, or PBMCs; the material itself was cDNA or gDNA.

In the original analysis: Using reference gene primer amplification, nucleated cell counts were estimated. TCRdb's table, derived via immunoSEQ multiplex PCR, lists solely in-frame clones and lacks some. For V, J and clone size, that table is used; D and trimming come from the DNA. Among roughly 100,000 clones listed, 80% to 95% were seen once. CDR3 length equals 14 residues. Trimming stripped 0 bases from V and 2 bases from J, with 9 bases between. Germline values: CDR1 SGDLS, CDR2 YYNGEE. The sequenced sample was peripheral blood. J is TRBJ2-7 and V is TRBV9; D is unclear. The clonotype comes from a woman aged 50 to 60 in a cohort sampled during active COVID-19. The CDR3, as DNA: TGTGCCAGCAGCGTAGGGGCCCTCACCTACGAGCAGTACTTC. It is translated as CASSVGALTYEQYF.